Here is one TCR beta chain with its context. The antigen is undetermined. From germline, CDR1 is LGHNA and CDR2 YSLEER. The CDR3 extends over 16 amino acids. Unmatched junction bases numbered 8, after V lost 0 bases and J lost 5 bases. Original processing notes: After removing out-of-frame reads, around 2,100,000 distinct TCRbeta sequences remained. The table came from immunoSEQ multiplex PCR; TCRdb's copy has only in-frame clones and leaves some out. Clonal size and the V and J genes are those of that table, whereas D and trimming came from the DNA. The sample records under 45,000 clones, around 78% being singletons. The sample belongs to a study of memory CD4+ T cells and cytomegalovirus serostatus. Turning to the study itself: Healthy Belgian adult donors included fewer than 10 CMV-positive and 24 CMV-negative people.

The sort gate was single viable CD3+CD4+CD8-CD45RO+ cells for memory CD4+ T cells. Donors' CMV status reflects serum IgG against pp150, pp28, p38, p52. Study-level results: Each of 60 to 80 CMV-associated TCRbeta sequences occurred in one to five individuals.

Sequencing used memory CD4+ T cells from blood. This receptor was identified in an adult in good health and CMV-seronegative. The chain is built from TRBV4-3 and TRBJ2-3; 7 bases line up with TRBD2. Here the CDR3 DNA reads TGCGCCAGCAGCCAAGAATTTGCGGGAGAGATAGATACGCAGTATTTT. This gives the protein CASSQEFAGEIDTQYF.